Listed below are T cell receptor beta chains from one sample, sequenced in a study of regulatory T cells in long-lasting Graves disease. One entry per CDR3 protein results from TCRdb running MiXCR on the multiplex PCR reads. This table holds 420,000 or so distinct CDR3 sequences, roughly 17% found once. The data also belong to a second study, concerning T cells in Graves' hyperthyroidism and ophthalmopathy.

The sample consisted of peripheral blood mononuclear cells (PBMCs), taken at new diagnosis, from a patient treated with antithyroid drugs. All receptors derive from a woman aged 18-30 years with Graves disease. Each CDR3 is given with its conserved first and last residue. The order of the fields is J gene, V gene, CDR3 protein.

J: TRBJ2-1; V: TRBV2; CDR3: CASSEAHGYEQFF
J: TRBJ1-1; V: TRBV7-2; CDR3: CASSVELNTEAFF
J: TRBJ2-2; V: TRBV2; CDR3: CASKKTGTSALTGELFF
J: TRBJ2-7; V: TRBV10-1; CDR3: CASSDGGYLYF
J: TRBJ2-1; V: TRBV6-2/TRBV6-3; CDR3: CASTNGLAGYNEQFF
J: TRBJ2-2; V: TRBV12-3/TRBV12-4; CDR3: CASSSPGLAGGPSGELFF
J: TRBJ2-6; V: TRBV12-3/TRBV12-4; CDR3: CASTDSGANVLTF
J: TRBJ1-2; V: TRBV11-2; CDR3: CASSLQQAGYGYTF
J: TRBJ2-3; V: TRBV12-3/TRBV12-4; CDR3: CASSFPLGLAGGDTQYF
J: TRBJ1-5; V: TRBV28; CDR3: CASSPNQGPLEPQHF
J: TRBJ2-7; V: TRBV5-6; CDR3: CASSRLGAGGSYNEQYF
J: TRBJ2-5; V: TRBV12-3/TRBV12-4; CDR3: CASTRHSGRAETQYF
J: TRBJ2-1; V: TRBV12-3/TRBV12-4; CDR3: CASSSASGRAPNNEQFF
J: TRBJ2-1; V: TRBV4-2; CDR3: CASSQASGSVNEQFF
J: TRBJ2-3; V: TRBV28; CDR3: CASSRIVSRGSTDTQYF
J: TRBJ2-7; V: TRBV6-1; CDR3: CAAGGREGYEQYF